Sequencing of this TCR beta chain was carried out in a study of PD-1 blockade in classical Hodgkin lymphoma. Whole-study context: A 3 mg/kg intravenous dose of nivolumab was received by patients every 2 weeks.

As for this clone: The antigen is not known.

The data were produced by immunoSEQ multiplex PCR, yet TCRdb's version contains in-frame clones alone and is incomplete. The sample shows nearly 25,000 clones, around 68% of them seen only once. Time point in this sample: cycle 4 day 1 (C4D1), after six to seven weeks of nivolumab. All the patients suffered relapse after autologous stem cell transplantation, and brentuximab vedotin exposure differed. Patients showed best responses of complete response, partial response or progressive disease. General observations from the study: A significant rise in TCR diversity by C4D1 was seen for CD4+ but not CD8+ cells. Newly diagnosed patients were reported to exhibit reduced baseline TCR diversity relative to healthy donors.

The germline gives CDR1 SNHLY, CDR2 FYNNEI. The ends were cut back, 11 bases at V and 0 bases at J, with 15 bases in the middle. This CDR3 has 14 residues. The gene calls are TRBV2 and TRBJ2-3; D perhaps matches TRBD1 (5 bases). This TCR came from a human donor with classical Hodgkin lymphoma. Sequencing was performed on peripheral blood mononuclear cells (PBMCs), taken before the fourth cycle of nivolumab. The CDR3 region is CAGRRGESTDTQYF. As DNA, the CDR3 is TGTGCCGGTCGAAGGGGTGAGAGCACAGATACGCAGTATTTT.